The clone carrying this T cell receptor (beta chain) was detected many times. These data are taken from a study of T cells in Graves' hyperthyroidism and ophthalmopathy. Exclusions: uncontrolled infection, other autoimmune disease, pregnancy, lactation. PBMCs stemmed from more than 7.5 ml fresh peripheral blood. Trimming removed 0 bases from V and 7 bases from J, with 12 bases in between. Germline V gene data show CDR1 as SQVTM and CDR2 as ANQGSEA. This CDR3 contains 13 residues. From RNA transcripts, TCR beta CDR3 regions were amplified. The HTBI primer set was used in a first-round RT-PCR of the TCR CDR3. TCRdb fed the multiplex PCR reads into MiXCR, producing one record per CDR3 protein. The data contain some 360,000 distinct CDR3 sequences, 15% to 20% of them singletons.

The receptor was derived from a woman between 40 and 50 years old with Graves' ophthalmopathy. The chain carries TRBV29-1 and TRBJ1-1; a weak D match, TRBD1 (5 bases). The material sequenced was blood. DNA for the CDR3: TGCAGCGTTGAAGAGGGGGGGTCGGGTGAAGCTTTCTTT. This sequence encodes CSVEEGGSGEAFF.